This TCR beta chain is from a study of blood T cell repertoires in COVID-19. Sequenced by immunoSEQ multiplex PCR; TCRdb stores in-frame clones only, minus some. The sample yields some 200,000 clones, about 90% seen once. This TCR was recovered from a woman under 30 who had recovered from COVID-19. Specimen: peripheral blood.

The CDR3 DNA is TGTGCCAGCAGTTCCCCGGGACAGGGCAGCGACTATGGCTACACCTTC. Its translation is CASSSPGQGSDYGYTF. The chain couples TRBV6-5 to TRBJ1-2; TRBD1 aligns across 9 bases. This CDR3 has 16 amino acids. The germline CDR1 and CDR2 sequences are MNHEY and SVGAGI. The V and J ends lost 4 bases and 3 bases, in that order; junction bases with no gene match: 9.